The text below deals with one T cell receptor beta chain. These data come from a study of glioma-infiltrating T cells after dendritic cell vaccination. Profiling relied on immunoSEQ multiplex PCR, and the TCRdb table lists in-frame clones only, not all of them. In the table there are approximately 91,000 clones, 70% to 90% of which are singletons. This sample's time point: after dendritic cell vaccination, including at tumor progression/relapse. This receptor was obtained from a human donor with glioblastoma. Here the sequenced sample was blood, taken after dendritic cell vaccination.

The chain's CDR3 is CASSFQGAGTDTQYF. In DNA form, the CDR3 reads TGCGCCAGCAGCTTCCAGGGGGCCGGGACAGATACGCAGTATTTT. This chain uses TRBV5-1 with TRBJ2-3, with TRBD1 identical over 8 bases. The CDR3 runs 15 residues. V was pared by 2 bases and J by 3 bases, with 5 bases of the junction left unmatched. In germline, CDR1 is SGHRS, CDR2 YFSETQ.